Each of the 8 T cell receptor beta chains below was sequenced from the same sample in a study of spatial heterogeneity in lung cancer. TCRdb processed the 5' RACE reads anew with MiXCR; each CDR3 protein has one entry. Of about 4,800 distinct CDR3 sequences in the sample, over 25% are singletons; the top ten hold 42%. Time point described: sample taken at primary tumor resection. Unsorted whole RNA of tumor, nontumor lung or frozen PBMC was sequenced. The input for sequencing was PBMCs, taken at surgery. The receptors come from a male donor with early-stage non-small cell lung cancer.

CDR3 DNA: TGTGCCAGCAGTGCAGGACAGATCTCTGGAAACACCATATATTTT. Translation gives CASSAGQISGNTIYF. The chain links TRBV2 to TRBJ1-3; D is perhaps TRBD1 (6 bases). This CDR3 region has 15 residues. V lost 4 bases to trimming and J lost 0 bases, with 10 bases between them. Germline V gene sequence: CDR1 SNHLY, CDR2 FYNNEI.

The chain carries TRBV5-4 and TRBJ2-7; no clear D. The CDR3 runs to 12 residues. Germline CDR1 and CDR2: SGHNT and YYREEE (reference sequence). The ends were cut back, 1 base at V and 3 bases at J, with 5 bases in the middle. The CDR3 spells CASSLYGYEQYF. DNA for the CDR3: TGTGCCAGCAGCTTGTACGGCTACGAGCAGTACTTC.

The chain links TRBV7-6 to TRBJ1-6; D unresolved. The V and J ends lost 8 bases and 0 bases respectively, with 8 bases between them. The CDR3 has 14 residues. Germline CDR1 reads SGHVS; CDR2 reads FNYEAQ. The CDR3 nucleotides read TGTGCCAGCCGTCCGGGCTCCTATAATTCACCCCTCCACTTT. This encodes CASRPGSYNSPLHF.

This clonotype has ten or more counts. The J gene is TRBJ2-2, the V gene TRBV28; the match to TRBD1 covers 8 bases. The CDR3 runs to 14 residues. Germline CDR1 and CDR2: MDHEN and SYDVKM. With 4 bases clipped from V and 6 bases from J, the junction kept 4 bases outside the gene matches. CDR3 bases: TGTGCCAGCAGTTCGACAGGGGCTGCCGGGGAGCTGTTTTTT. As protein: CASSSTGAAGELFF.

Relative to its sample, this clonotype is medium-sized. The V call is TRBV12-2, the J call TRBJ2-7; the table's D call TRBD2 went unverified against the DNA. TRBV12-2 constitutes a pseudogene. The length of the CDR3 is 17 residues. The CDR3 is CASRPSASGLLSYEQYF. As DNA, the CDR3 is TGTGCAAGTCGCCCTTCGGCGTCGGGGCTACTCTCCTACGAGCAGTACTTC.

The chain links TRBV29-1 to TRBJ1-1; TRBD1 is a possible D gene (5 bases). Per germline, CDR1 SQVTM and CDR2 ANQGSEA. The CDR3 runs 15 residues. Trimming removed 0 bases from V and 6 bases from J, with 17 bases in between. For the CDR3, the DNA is TGCAGCGTTGAAGATCTTAGCCCGGCAGGGCCTGAAGCTTTCTTT. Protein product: CSVEDLSPAGPEAFF.

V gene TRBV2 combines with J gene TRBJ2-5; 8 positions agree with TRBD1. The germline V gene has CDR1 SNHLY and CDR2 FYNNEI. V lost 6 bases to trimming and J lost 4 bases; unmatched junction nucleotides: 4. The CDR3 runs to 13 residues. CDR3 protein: CASSGGQAETQYF. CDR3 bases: TGTGCCAGCAGCGGGGGACAGGCAGAGACCCAGTACTTC.

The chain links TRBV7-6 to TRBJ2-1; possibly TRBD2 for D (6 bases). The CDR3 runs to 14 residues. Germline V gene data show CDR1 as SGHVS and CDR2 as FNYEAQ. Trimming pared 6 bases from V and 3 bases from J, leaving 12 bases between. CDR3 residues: CASSPRDFYNEQFF. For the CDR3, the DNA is TGTGCCAGCAGTCCACGGGACTTCTACAATGAGCAGTTCTTC.